This TCR beta chain was found in a study of CD8 T cells in Susac syndrome. CD8+ and CD4+ T cells from blood underwent TCR beta sequencing, which was carried out in a high-throughput format. From germline, CDR1 is LNHDA and CDR2 SQIVND (reference sequence). Trimming cost V 10 bases and J 6 bases, with 17 bases left between them. This CDR3 has 13 residues. With regard to this clonotype: As yet, its antigen is unknown.

Random hexamers were used to reverse transcribe an amount of roughly 0.45 to 1 ug RNA. By means of immunoSEQ multiplex PCR, TCR beta CDR3 spanning 54 Vbeta and 13 Jbeta underwent amplification. In TCRdb, the immunoSEQ multiplex PCR reads were re-called with MiXCR into one record per CDR3 protein. The sample lists fewer than 350,000 distinct CDR3 sequences, roughly 85% occurring once. Study-wide findings and caveats: It was acknowledged in the study that its TCR sequencing and HLA analysis involved a relatively small number of individuals.

This chain connects TRBV19 to TRBJ2-3, with no clear D. Specimen: CD8+ T cells from PBMCs. This receptor was obtained from a human donor with multiple sclerosis. The CDR3 sequence: CATRRENVDTQYF. The CDR3 DNA follows: TGTGCCACCCGAAGGGAAAACGTGGATACGCAGTATTTT.